The 29 T cell receptor beta chains in this list originate from one sample, sequenced in a study of blood T cell repertoires in COVID-19. Assay: immunoSEQ multiplex PCR; the TCRdb copy retains only in-frame clones and omits some. The sample lists hundreds of thousands of clones, around 80% occurring once. Sequenced input: peripheral blood. All receptors come from a woman aged 45-59 years with acute or convalescent COVID-19.

The rearrangement joins TRBV28 to TRBJ2-3, with D perhaps TRBD2 (5 bases). Per the germline V gene, CDR1 is MDHEN and CDR2 is SYDVKM. V was clipped by 4 bases and J by 1 base, with 12 bases between them. The CDR3 length is 15 residues. The CDR3 DNA reads as TGTGCCAGCAGTTCCTCTAGCAAGGGCACAGATACGCAGTATTTT. Amino acid sequence: CASSSSSKGTDTQYF. The whole variable domain, filled in from reference TRBV28 and TRBJ2-3, reads DVKVTQSSRYLVKRTGEKVFLECVQDMDHENMFWYRQDPGLGLRLIYFSYDVKMKEKGDIPEGYSVSREKKERFSLILESASTNQTSMYLCASSSSSKGTDTQYFGPGTRLTVL.

The table lists this clone with a few counts. V gene TRBV3-1 (or the pseudogene TRBV3-2) combines with J gene TRBJ2-1, with a tentative D call TRBD2 (6 bases). This CDR3 contains 14 residues. Germline V gene sequence: CDR1 LGHDT, CDR2 YNNKEL (reference sequence). Trimming cost V 0 bases and J 6 bases, with 9 bases left between them. In DNA, the CDR3 is TGTGCCAGCAGCCAAGACCCTAGCGTCAATGAGCAGTTCTTC. Its translation: CASSQDPSVNEQFF.

The chain couples TRBV6-2 or TRBV6-3 to TRBJ2-3, with 7 bases fitting TRBD2. The trim removed 3 bases at V and 3 bases at J, leaving 6 bases unmatched. CDR3 size: 15 residues. Germline V gene lookup returns CDR1 MNHEY and CDR2 SVGEGT. CDR3 sequence (DNA): TGTGCCAGCAGTTATGGGAGGGGACTTACAGATACGCAGTATTTT. This codes for CASSYGRGLTDTQYF.

The CDR3: CASSTGTSGSSEQFF. In nucleotides, the CDR3 is TGTGCCAGCAGCACCGGGACTAGCGGGAGTAGTGAGCAGTTCTTC. This chain connects TRBV27 to TRBJ2-1, with 14 nucleotides matching TRBD2. The CDR3 has 15 residues. Germline V gives CDR1 MNHEY, CDR2 SMNVEV (reference sequence). V was pared by 6 bases and J by 9 bases, with 7 bases of the junction left unmatched.

The CDR3 spells CASSPPHRGTQYF. The CDR3 DNA follows: TGTGCCAGCAGTCCCCCACACCGAGGGACCCAGTACTTC. V and J are TRBV28 and TRBJ2-5; D not certain. The CDR3 is 13 residues long. V lost 5 bases to trimming and J lost 7 bases, with 14 bases between them. Germline V CDR1 and CDR2: MDHEN, SYDVKM.

For this clone: Other DNA sequences within the sample encode an identical CDR3. This rearrangement joins TRBV9 to TRBJ2-1, with D possibly being TRBD2 (6 bases). Per the germline V gene, CDR1 is SGDLS and CDR2 is YYNGEE. Trimming shortened V by 0 bases and J by 4 bases, and 11 bases separated the two germline ends. This CDR3 region has 15 residues. The CDR3 DNA reads as TGTGCCAGCAGCGTAGATTTGGCGGGATACAATGAGCAGTTCTTC. Translating it yields CASSVDLAGYNEQFF.

The CDR3 bases are TGTGCCAGCAGTTACTCGACGGGAGGGAGCCAAGAGACCCAGTACTTC. It encodes CASSYSTGGSQETQYF. This chain connects TRBV6-5 to TRBJ2-5; 8 positions agree with TRBD2. Trimming at V came to 0 bases and at J to 1 base, leaving 4 bases not matched to a gene. Looked up from germline, CDR1 is MNHEY and CDR2 is SVGAGI. The CDR3 has 16 residues.

This clone was counted only a few times. The rearrangement uses TRBV11-1 and TRBJ2-1; 7 bases fit TRBD2. V trimming: 5 bases; J trimming: 4 bases; junction bases outside the gene matches: 5. The germline V gene has CDR1 SGHAT and CDR2 FQDESV (reference sequence). The CDR3 has 14 amino acids. The CDR3 here is CASSPLAVYNEQFF. The CDR3 DNA is TGTGCCAGCAGCCCCCTAGCGGTATACAATGAGCAGTTCTTC.

In its sample, this clone was seen once. The chain carries TRBV28 and TRBJ2-1; a weak D match, TRBD2 (5 bases). The germline gives CDR1 MDHEN, CDR2 SYDVKM. This CDR3 is 13 amino acids long. Trimming stripped 3 bases from V and 9 bases from J, with 12 bases between. The CDR3 DNA sequence: TGTGCCAGCAGTTTCTCCCACGGAGGTGAGCAGTTCTTC. Protein sequence: CASSFSHGGEQFF.

The chain is built from TRBV10-3 and TRBJ2-3; 10 bases fit TRBD2. This CDR3 spans 18 amino acids. The V gene end was trimmed by 6 bases and the J gene end by 9 bases; junction bases not matched to a gene: 21. The germline V gene has CDR1 ENHRY and CDR2 SYGVKD. The CDR3 DNA follows: TGTGCCATCAGAGAGAGAGCGGGAGGGCCTACCGGAGAGGGCACGCAGTATTTT. Its protein is CAIRERAGGPTGEGTQYF.

V is TRBV28 and J is TRBJ1-1; a weak D match, TRBD1 (5 bases). There are 15 residues in the CDR3. From germline, CDR1 is MDHEN and CDR2 SYDVKM. V shed 2 bases and J shed 3 bases, with 13 bases lying between them. The DNA for the CDR3 is TGTGCCAGCAGTTTAGGAGGGGTTGGGTACACTGAAGCTTTCTTT. Translated, it gives CASSLGGVGYTEAFF.

CDR3 in DNA: TGTGCCAGCAGCCCAGGGGGCGCGAGCTACGAGCAGTACTTC. It is translated as CASSPGGASYEQYF. This chain links TRBV6-5 with TRBJ2-7; the match to TRBD1 covers 8 bases. This CDR3 is built from 14 residues. After removal of 6 bases from V and 3 bases from J, the junction contained 7 bases not matched to a gene. Per the germline V gene, CDR1 is MNHEY and CDR2 is SVGAGI.

The chain is built from TRBV2 and TRBJ2-3; D unclear. Between the trimmed V and J ends, which lost 6 bases and 0 bases, there was a span of 7 bases. CDR3 length equals 13 residues. Germline CDR1 is SNHLY and CDR2 is FYNNEI. CDR3 amino acids: CASRPGSTDTQYF. CDR3 coding DNA: TGTGCCAGCAGGCCCGGGAGCACAGATACGCAGTATTTT.

This chain uses TRBV19 with TRBJ1-1; 7 positions match TRBD1. The CDR3 length is 14 residues. With V trimmed by 5 bases and J by 4 bases, 7 bases remained unmatched. Germline CDR1 is LNHDA and CDR2 is SQIVND (reference sequence). Here the CDR3 reads CASSLTGWGTEAFF. The CDR3 DNA sequence: TGTGCCAGTAGTTTGACAGGGTGGGGCACTGAAGCTTTCTTT.

The genes are TRBV24-1 and TRBJ1-5; 7 bases match TRBD1. The germline gives CDR1 KGHDR, CDR2 SFDVKD. J lost 5 bases, V lost 9 bases, and 6 bases had no gene match. This CDR3 is 13 amino acids long. CDR3 nucleotides: TGTGCCACCCAGGCAGGGGGATATCAGCCCCAGCATTTT. Its translation: CATQAGGYQPQHF.

The rearrangement uses TRBV10-3 and TRBJ2-1, with 7 bases identical to TRBD2. J lost 10 bases, V lost 8 bases, and 8 bases had no gene match. CDR1 and CDR2 from the germline V gene are ENHRY and SYGVKD. The CDR3 length is 12 residues. CDR3 loop: CAIGVRDYEQFF. CDR3 coding DNA: TGTGCCATCGGGGTCAGGGACTACGAGCAGTTCTTC.

The chain uses TRBV19 and TRBJ1-5; the D gene is possibly TRBD1 (6 bases). Germline lookup yields CDR1 LNHDA and CDR2 SQIVND (reference sequence). CDR3 size: 16 residues. Trimming pared 9 bases from V and 9 bases from J, leaving 27 bases between. CDR3 coding DNA: TGTGCCAGCAAACGGAAGGTGTCAGGGCAACAGGGGCCCCAGCATTTT. Protein product: CASKRKVSGQQGPQHF.

The chain combines TRBV6-5 with TRBJ2-7; possible D gene TRBD1, 6 bases. This CDR3 has 13 residues. Germline values: CDR1 MNHEY, CDR2 SVGAGI. V was cut by 4 bases and J by 5 bases, with 12 bases left in between. The CDR3, as DNA: TGTGCCAGCAGTTTTGGGGGCAAAAACGAGCAGTACTTC. As protein: CASSFGGKNEQYF.

The chain couples TRBV27 to TRBJ2-6, with TRBD1 matching over 9 bases. Germline V lookup: CDR1 MNHEY, CDR2 SMNVEV (reference sequence). The CDR3 length is 17 residues. V lost 6 bases to trimming and J lost 0 bases; unmatched junction nucleotides: 6. The CDR3 sequence: CASRRDRAYSGANVLTF. The CDR3 nucleotides read TGTGCCAGCAGGAGGGACAGGGCGTACTCTGGGGCCAACGTCCTGACTTTC. The full variable domain, in which reference TRBV27 and TRBJ2-6 provide the parts outside the CDR3, is EAQVTQNPRYLITVTGKKLTVTCSQNMNHEYMSWYRQDPGLGLRQIYYSMNVEVTDKGDVPEGYKVSRKEKRNFPLILESPSPNQTSLYFCASRRDRAYSGANVLTFGAGSRLTVL.

The chain carries TRBV4-2 and TRBJ2-3, with 10 bases matching TRBD2. V gave up 3 bases and J gave up 2 bases; unmatched junction bases: 23. From germline, CDR1 is LGHNA and CDR2 YNFKEQ. The CDR3 length is 22 residues. Here the CDR3 reads CASSHNPSGSQYPTPITDTQYF. The CDR3 DNA reads TGTGCCAGCAGCCATAACCCTAGCGGGAGCCAATACCCCACGCCAATCACAGATACGCAGTATTTT.

This clone was seen once. CDR3 loop: CASSPRQGLTWGYTF. The CDR3 region has the DNA TGTGCCAGCAGCCCTCGACAGGGGCTGACGTGGGGCTACACCTTC. The chain carries TRBV7-2 and TRBJ1-2; the match to TRBD1 covers 8 bases. The CDR3 spans 15 residues. Germline loops: CDR1 SGHTA, CDR2 FQGNSA. With V trimmed by 5 bases and J by 8 bases, 13 bases remained unmatched.

V and J are TRBV6-6 and TRBJ2-7, with a tentative D call TRBD1 (6 bases). Trimming took 9 bases from V and 7 from J, leaving 16 bases between them. Looked up from germline, CDR1 is MNHNY and CDR2 is SVGAGI (reference sequence). There are 12 residues in the CDR3. CDR3: CASMDSPDEQYF. The DNA for the CDR3 is TGTGCCAGTATGGACAGTCCGGATGAGCAGTACTTC.

This clone was seen once. This rearrangement joins TRBV25-1 to TRBJ2-5, with D possibly matching TRBD2 (6 bases). Germline CDR1 MGHDK, CDR2 SYGVNS. The V end was cut by 10 bases, the J end by 5 bases, with 14 bases between. The CDR3 loop spans 12 amino acids. DNA of the CDR3: TGTGCCACCGTGGGGGGATGGGAGACCCAGTACTTC. It specifies CATVGGWETQYF.

This chain connects TRBV6-1 to TRBJ2-5, with D maybe TRBD1 (8 bases). Between the trimmed V and J ends, which lost 3 bases and 7 bases, there was a span of 12 bases. CDR1 and CDR2 from the germline V gene are MNHNS and SASEGT. The CDR3 runs 13 residues. CDR3 DNA: TGTGCCAGCAGTGAGACAGGGGAGGGGACCCAGTACTTC. It yields the protein CASSETGEGTQYF.

The rearrangement joins TRBV3-1 (or the pseudogene TRBV3-2) to TRBJ1-1; D gene unclear. The CDR3 totals 13 residues. Per the germline V gene, CDR1 is LGHDT and CDR2 is YNNKEL (reference sequence). V lost 5 bases and J lost 5, with 12 bases in between. The CDR3 reads CASSEGGRTEAFF. The CDR3 bases are TGTGCCAGCAGCGAGGGAGGTAGGACTGAAGCTTTCTTT.

The chain uses TRBV6-5 and TRBJ2-1; TRBD1 matches at 10 bases. The CDR3 is 15 amino acids. Germline CDR1 MNHEY, CDR2 SVGAGI. With 2 bases clipped from V and 10 bases from J, the junction kept 8 bases outside the gene matches. This CDR3 reads CASSYGGQGTKEQFF. CDR3 DNA sequence: TGTGCCAGCAGTTACGGGGGACAGGGGACGAAAGAGCAGTTCTTC.

The CDR3 bases are TGTGCCAGCAGTGGGACAGGGGGACGCACAGATACGCAGTATTTT. Translated, it gives CASSGTGGRTDTQYF. The rearrangement links TRBV2 to TRBJ2-3, with 10 bases aligning to TRBD1. The germline CDR1 and CDR2 sequences are SNHLY and FYNNEI. The CDR3 has 15 amino acids. The J segment lost 1 base and the V segment lost 4 bases, leaving 2 bases of the junction unmatched.

This clone has just one count. This chain joins TRBV4-2 and TRBJ1-2, with 7 bases that match TRBD1. The CDR3 is 15 amino acids. The V and J ends lost 3 bases and 3 bases, in that order; junction bases with no gene match: 7. Germline CDR1 LGHNA, CDR2 YNFKEQ. As DNA, the CDR3 is TGTGCCAGCAGCCATGGTTACAGGGGTGACTATGGCTACACCTTC. It encodes CASSHGYRGDYGYTF.

The rearrangement links TRBV30 to TRBJ2-7, with TRBD1 identical over 9 bases. The CDR3 sequence is 11 residues long. Trimming removed 5 bases from V and 10 bases from J; junction bases left unmatched: 6. In germline, CDR1 is GTSNPN, CDR2 SVGIG (reference sequence). This CDR3 is CAWDPGQGQYF. The CDR3 DNA is TGTGCCTGGGATCCGGGACAGGGTCAGTACTTC.